The next 2 T cell receptor beta chains were all read from a single sample in a study of beta chain features in type 1 diabetes. Every bit of the isolated RNA underwent reverse transcription, so sequencing read expressed TCRB transcripts. Sequenced by immunoSEQ multiplex PCR; TCRdb stores in-frame clones only, minus some. The sample shows about 350,000 clones, around 19% of them seen only once. Input material: naive CD4+ T cells from blood. These receptors were collected from a woman aged 18-30 years in good health.

V and J are TRBV5-1 and TRBJ1-6; D gene ambiguous. Germline loops: CDR1 SGHRS, CDR2 YFSETQ. The CDR3 runs 17 residues. Trimming removed 0 bases from V and 7 bases from J, with 17 bases in between. The CDR3: CASSLGIGEGPNSPLHF. DNA of the CDR3: TGCGCCAGCAGCTTGGGAATCGGGGAGGGTCCAAATTCACCCCTCCACTTT.

This sequence joins TRBV15 and TRBJ1-2; 7 bases line up with TRBD1. The germline gives CDR1 LNHNV, CDR2 YYDKDF (reference sequence). V shed 1 base, J shed 2 bases, and the junction held 4 bases outside the gene matches. CDR3 length equals 15 residues. CDR3 DNA sequence: TGTGCCACCAGCAGAGGGGACAGAACCAACTATGGCTACACCTTC. The encoded protein is CATSRGDRTNYGYTF.